The 16 T cell receptor beta chains in this list originate from one sample, sequenced in a study of cytomegalovirus exposure and HLA in healthy donors. Use of 60 Vbeta and 13 Jbeta primers characterized the PCR. Only in-frame clones appear in the TCRdb table, and some are missing; sequencing was by immunoSEQ multiplex PCR. This table has about 160,000 clones, approximately 72% appearing once. The sequencing sample was made of PBMCs. The origin of the receptors is a female donor in good health and CMV-seronegative.

This clone was observed a few times. The rearrangement joins TRBV27 to TRBJ1-3; TRBD1 might be the D (5 bases). Germline CDR1 and CDR2: MNHEY and SMNVEV (reference sequence). The V and J ends lost 6 bases and 0 bases respectively, with 12 bases between them. This CDR3 contains 15 residues. Here the CDR3 reads CASSQSRASGNTIYF. The CDR3 DNA reads TGTGCCAGCAGCCAATCCAGGGCCTCTGGAAACACCATATATTTT.

This clone was recorded a few times. This chain uses TRBV6-4 with TRBJ1-2; 7 positions match TRBD1. Trimming took 2 bases from V and 4 from J; bases not matched to a gene: 10. The CDR3 length is 16 residues. From germline, CDR1 is MRHNA and CDR2 SNTAGT. The CDR3 DNA reads TGTGCCAGCAGTGACGGCGAGGGGACAGACTTCTATGGCTACACCTTC. It codes for CASSDGEGTDFYGYTF.

CDR3 bases: TGTGCCAGCACAAACCAAGTCCCTAATTCACCCCTCCACTTT. Its protein product is CASTNQVPNSPLHF. The V and J genes are TRBV18 and TRBJ1-6; D not resolved. Germline CDR1 is KGHSH and CDR2 is LQKENI. V lost 8 bases and J 6 bases, leaving 14 bases between the germline ends. This CDR3 is built from 14 residues.

V gene TRBV6-5 combines with J gene TRBJ1-4, with TRBD1 matching 10 bases. The germline gives CDR1 MNHEY, CDR2 SVGAGI. The CDR3 contains 15 residues. Unmatched junction bases numbered 9, after V lost 6 bases and J lost 8 bases. The CDR3 region is CASRRPGTGDEKLFF. CDR3 sequence (DNA): TGTGCCAGCAGGCGCCCCGGGACAGGGGACGAAAAACTGTTTTTT.

This rearrangement joins TRBV14 to TRBJ2-5; 9 bases map to TRBD2. Germline V gives CDR1 SGHDN, CDR2 FVKESK. V shed 9 bases and J 11 bases; nucleotides not matched to a gene: 13. The CDR3 sequence is 13 residues long. CDR3 nucleotides: TGTGCCAGTCGGGCTAGCGGGACGGGGGAGCAGTACTTC. Its protein is CASRASGTGEQYF.

The CDR3 here is CASSQGTAGGNTIYF. In DNA, the CDR3 is TGCGCCAGCAGCCAAGGGACAGCTGGAGGAAACACCATATATTTT. This chain joins TRBV4-1 and TRBJ1-3, with D possibly TRBD1 on 6 matching bases. Germline V gives CDR1 MGHRA, CDR2 YSYEKL. The CDR3 sequence is 15 residues long. The V end was cut by 1 base, the J end by 4 bases, with 11 bases between.

The chain carries TRBV7-9 and TRBJ1-2, with TRBD1 matching 8 bases. The CDR3 loop spans 15 amino acids. The V gene's germline CDR1 is SEHNR and CDR2 FQNEAQ (reference sequence). V lost 3 bases to trimming and J lost 5 bases; unmatched junction nucleotides: 8. CDR3 DNA: TGTGCCAGCAGCTTGGGAGGACAGGGTGGATATGGCTACACCTTC. Translating gives CASSLGGQGGYGYTF.

The chain uses TRBV7-2 and TRBJ2-7; TRBD2 matches 13 bases. After removal of 7 bases from V and 3 bases from J, the junction contained 12 bases not matched to a gene. The CDR3 loop spans 17 amino acids. In germline, CDR1 is SGHTA, CDR2 FQGNSA. The CDR3 protein is CASIYMAGTSGVYEQYF. The CDR3 DNA is TGTGCCAGCATCTATATGGCCGGGACTAGCGGGGTCTACGAGCAGTACTTC.

This chain joins TRBV2 and TRBJ2-5, with a tentative D call TRBD1 (6 bases). CDR3 size: 13 residues. V lost 5 bases and J lost 5, with 12 bases in between. Germline values: CDR1 SNHLY, CDR2 FYNNEI. DNA of the CDR3: TGTGCCAGCAGTACAGGGTTGGGGGAGACCCAGTACTTC. Amino acids: CASSTGLGETQYF.

The chain combines TRBV10-1 with TRBJ2-2; the D is unclear. Germline lookup yields CDR1 WNHNN and CDR2 SYGVQD (reference sequence). The CDR3 consists of 14 residues. The germline V and J ends were trimmed by 3 bases and 5 bases, with 10 bases remaining between them. The CDR3 DNA is TGCGCCAGCAGTGACACCGAAGAGACCGGGGAGCTGTTTTTT. Translated, it gives CASSDTEETGELFF.

The chain is built from TRBV5-1 and TRBJ2-1; maybe TRBD2 (7 bases). The CDR3 consists of 15 residues. CDR1 is SGHRS, CDR2 YFSETQ, per germline. V gave up 3 bases and J gave up 8 bases, with 18 bases separating them. CDR3 sequence reads: CASSWLSGEGDEQFF. The CDR3 coding sequence is TGCGCCAGCAGCTGGCTGAGCGGGGAGGGGGATGAGCAGTTCTTC.

This chain connects TRBV5-1 to TRBJ1-5; 8 nucleotides align to TRBD1. This CDR3 spans 13 amino acids. Germline CDR1 reads SGHRS; CDR2 reads YFSETQ. V shed 4 bases and J 5 bases; nucleotides not matched to a gene: 2. CDR3 sequence (DNA): TGCGCCAGCAGCCCGGACAGGGATCAGCCCCAGCATTTT. This sequence encodes CASSPDRDQPQHF. Full variable domain (missing parts from reference TRBV5-1 and TRBJ1-5): KAGVTQTPRYLIKTRGQQVTLSCSPISGHRSVSWYQQTPGQGLQFLFEYFSETQRNKGNFPGRFSGRQFSNSRSEMNVSTLELGDSALYLCASSPDRDQPQHFGDGTRLSIL.

The V and J genes are TRBV5-1 and TRBJ1-6; possibly TRBD1 for D (5 bases). Germline V CDR1 and CDR2: SGHRS, YFSETQ. The CDR3 totals 14 residues. V was shortened by 6 bases and J by 10 bases, with 17 bases between the two germline ends. The CDR3 sequence is CASTETGEGSPLHF. Here the CDR3 DNA reads TGCGCCAGCACGGAGACGGGGGAAGGCTCACCCCTCCACTTT.

The genes are TRBV4-3 and TRBJ2-4, with TRBD2 identical over 9 bases. The CDR3 contains 21 residues. Germline V CDR1 and CDR2: LGHNA, YSLEER. Unmatched junction bases numbered 17, after V lost 1 base and J lost 1 base. The chain's CDR3 is CASSQAGGAGGRGVAKNIQYF. In DNA form, the CDR3 reads TGCGCCAGCAGCCAAGCTGGTGGGGCGGGGGGGCGCGGCGTGGCCAAAAACATTCAGTACTTC.

The genes are TRBV14 and TRBJ2-1, with D uncertain. CDR1 SGHDN and CDR2 FVKESK come from the germline V gene. The CDR3 runs 14 residues. Deletions cut 4 bases from V and 2 bases from J, with 9 bases between. The CDR3 reads CASSRQYPYNEQFF. In DNA, the CDR3 is TGTGCCAGCAGCCGCCAGTATCCCTACAATGAGCAGTTCTTC.

The chain recombines TRBV7-2 with TRBJ2-1; D is perhaps TRBD1 (6 bases). This CDR3 is 16 amino acids long. V was clipped by 5 bases and J by 0 bases, with 14 bases between them. Germline V CDR1 and CDR2: SGHTA, FQGNSA. CDR3 DNA: TGTGCCAGCAGCGGACAGTTTACCCGCTCCTACAATGAGCAGTTCTTC. It codes for CASSGQFTRSYNEQFF.